These 8 T cell receptor beta chains came from one sample sequenced in a study of blood T cell repertoires in COVID-19. Sequencing used immunoSEQ multiplex PCR; TCRdb keeps in-frame clones, though not all of them. The sample consists of more than 200,000 clones, roughly 80% of them appearing once. The sample comprised peripheral blood. Receptor source: a woman older than 75 with active or convalescent COVID-19.

The chain joins TRBV5-1 to TRBJ2-7; 14 nucleotides line up with TRBD2. V was pared by 0 bases and J by 1 base, with 9 bases of the junction left unmatched. This CDR3 is 19 amino acids long. Germline-derived CDR1 and CDR2 are SGHRS and YFSETQ. CDR3 sequence (DNA): TGCGCCAGCAGCTTGGTGGGACTAGCGGGAGAAGGGGGGTCCTACGAGCAGTACTTC. Its translation is CASSLVGLAGEGGSYEQYF. The full variable domain, its missing parts supplied by reference TRBV5-1 and TRBJ2-7, is KAGVTQTPRYLIKTRGQQVTLSCSPISGHRSVSWYQQTPGQGLQFLFEYFSETQRNKGNFPGRFSGRQFSNSRSEMNVSTLELGDSALYLCASSLVGLAGEGGSYEQYFGPGTRLTVT.

About this clone itself: A junction end diverges from the germline sequence, so it may reflect a read error. V and J are TRBV7-7 and TRBJ2-7; 8 bases fit TRBD1. The CDR3 runs to 15 residues. CDR1 is SSHAT and CDR2 is FNYEAQ in the germline V gene (reference sequence). The CDR3 DNA reads as TGTGCTAGCAGCTTAGCGACAGGGGAGACCTACGAGCAGTACTTC. Translation gives CASSLATGETYEQYF.

This chain links TRBV25-1 with TRBJ2-7, with D perhaps matching TRBD2 (5 bases). The V gene's germline CDR1 is MGHDK and CDR2 SYGVNS. This CDR3 is 14 amino acids long. Between the trimmed V and J ends, which lost 3 bases and 2 bases, there was a span of 11 bases. In nucleotides, the CDR3 is TGTGCCAGCAGTGAGACCGGGGTAGCCTACGAGCAGTACTTC. Amino acid sequence: CASSETGVAYEQYF.

This clone was recorded a few times. The chain links TRBV28 to TRBJ2-2; TRBD2 matches at 12 bases. Germline CDR1 MDHEN, CDR2 SYDVKM. The trim removed 4 bases at V and 6 bases at J, leaving 6 bases unmatched. This CDR3 is 16 amino acids long. The CDR3 loop is CASSSPSGRAAGELFF. The CDR3 DNA sequence: TGTGCCAGCAGTTCCCCTAGCGGGAGGGCGGCCGGGGAGCTGTTTTTT.

CDR3 loop: CASSPNRDRDDGYTF. The DNA for the CDR3 is TGTGCCAGCTCACCGAACCGGGACAGGGACGATGGCTACACCTTC. The chain links TRBV18 to TRBJ1-2, with TRBD1 matching over 9 bases. Trimming took 3 bases from V and 6 from J; bases not matched to a gene: 8. In germline, CDR1 is KGHSH, CDR2 LQKENI. This CDR3 comprises 15 residues.

Concerning this clone itself: This sample also contains other DNA sequences that code for the same CDR3. This chain connects TRBV30 to TRBJ1-5, with 7 bases identical to TRBD1. The germline gives CDR1 GTSNPN, CDR2 SVGIG (reference sequence). The CDR3 is 11 amino acids. V shed 8 bases and J 7 bases; nucleotides not matched to a gene: 5. The CDR3 protein is CAAGGQQPQHF. CDR3 in DNA: TGTGCCGCAGGGGGGCAACAGCCCCAGCATTTT.

The V call is TRBV5-1, the J call TRBJ2-3; 7 bases fit TRBD2. The V gene end was trimmed by 5 bases and the J gene end by 2 bases; junction bases not matched to a gene: 5. The CDR3 consists of 14 residues. Looked up from germline, CDR1 is SGHRS and CDR2 is YFSETQ. CDR3: CASSSGSHTDTQYF. The CDR3 region has the DNA TGCGCCAGCAGTAGCGGGTCCCACACAGATACGCAGTATTTT.

J is TRBJ2-7 and V is TRBV7-6, with D perhaps matching TRBD2 (7 bases). The V end lost 1 base, the J end lost 3 bases, and 13 bases lay between the germline ends. The CDR3 has 15 amino acids. Germline CDR1 and CDR2: SGHVS and FNYEAQ. The CDR3 here is CASSLVGGADYEQYF. CDR3 nucleotides: TGTGCCAGCAGCTTAGTGGGGGGGGCTGACTACGAGCAGTACTTC.